The following is a TCR beta chain sequence with its context. Its antigen remains unknown. This entry is derived from a study of cytomegalovirus exposure and HLA in healthy donors. Study overall: In a later analysis, it was reported that the approximately 110 validation repertoires had been produced on the same platform as the 500 to 850 repertoires belonging to the first cohort.

The method was immunoSEQ multiplex PCR; TCRdb's version includes in-frame clones alone and lacks a portion of them. The sample holds about 89,000 clones, 84% seen once. V lost 5 bases to trimming and J lost 6 bases; unmatched junction nucleotides: 6. CDR3 length: 16 amino acids. Germline V gene data show CDR1 as MDHEN and CDR2 as SYDVKM. Findings of the study overall: Reports described diagnosis of cytomegalovirus status by the classifier as highly specific and sensitive.

The rearrangement links TRBV28 to TRBJ2-4; 14 nucleotides align to TRBD2. This TCR came from a woman under 30 in good health and CMV-seropositive. The source material was PBMCs. The CDR3 spells CASSPGLAGGSNIQYF. In nucleotides, the CDR3 is TGTGCCAGCAGTCCCGGACTAGCGGGGGGCTCAAACATTCAGTACTTC.